Sequencing of this TCR beta chain was carried out in a study of blood T cell repertoires in COVID-19. Background on the study: The study drew acute and convalescent COVID-19 samples from the United States, Italy and Spain. Nucleic acid was either cDNA or gDNA, and it came from T cells, B-cell-depleted T cells, or PBMCs.

In the study's own analysis: Reference gene primer amplification gave nucleated cell count estimates. TCRdb keeps only in-frame clones here, not all; method: immunoSEQ multiplex PCR. V, J and clone size reflect that table, while D and trimming were determined from the DNA. The data contain under 110,000 clones, 91% of them singletons. CDR1 is SGHAT, CDR2 FQNNGV, per germline. Deletions cut 1 base from V and 6 bases from J, with 4 bases between. CDR3 length: 11 amino acids. The sequence derives from a man in his forties or fifties with acute or convalescent COVID-19. Sequencing was performed on peripheral blood. The chain employs TRBV11-2 and TRBJ2-7; D ambiguous. The CDR3 region is CASSLVAEQYF. The CDR3 DNA is TGTGCCAGCAGCTTAGTAGCCGAGCAGTACTTC.